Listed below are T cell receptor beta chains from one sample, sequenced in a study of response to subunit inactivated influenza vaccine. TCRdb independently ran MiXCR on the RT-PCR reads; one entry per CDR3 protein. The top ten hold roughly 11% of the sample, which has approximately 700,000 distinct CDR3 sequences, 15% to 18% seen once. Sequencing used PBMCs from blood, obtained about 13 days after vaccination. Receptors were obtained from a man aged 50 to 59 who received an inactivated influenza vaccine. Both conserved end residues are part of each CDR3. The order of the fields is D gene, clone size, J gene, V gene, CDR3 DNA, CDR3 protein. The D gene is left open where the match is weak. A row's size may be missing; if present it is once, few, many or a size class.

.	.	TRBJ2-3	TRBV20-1	TGCAGTGCTATAAGGGCAGATACGCAGTATTTT	CSAIRADTQYF
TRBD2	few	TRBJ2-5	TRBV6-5	TGTGCCAGCAGTTACTTCGGGGGGGTAGGGCAAGAGACCCAGTACTTC	CASSYFGGVGQETQYF
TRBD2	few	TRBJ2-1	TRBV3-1	TGTGCCAGCAGCCCCGCGGGACTAGCGGCCTTCAATGAGCAGTTCTTC	CASSPAGLAAFNEQFF
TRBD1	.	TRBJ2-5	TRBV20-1	TGCAGTGCGGATAAAAAGGGGGCGGCCCAGTACTTC	CSADKKGAAQYF
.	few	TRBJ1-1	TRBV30	TGTGCCTGGATGGGGAGGGGAGAAGCTTTCTTT	CAWMGRGEAFF
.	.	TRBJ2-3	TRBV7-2	TGTGCCAGCAGCTACCCCAACCGGACTATTCAGGTCGCTGGGGACGGCACAGATACGCAGTATTTT	CASSYPNRTIQVAGDGTDTQYF
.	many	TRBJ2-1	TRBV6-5	TGTGCCAGCGGACGTCGGGAGCAGTTCTTC	CASGRREQFF
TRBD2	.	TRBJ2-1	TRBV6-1	TGTGCCAGCAAACGGACTAGCGGGATGTACAATGAGCAGTTCTTC	CASKRTSGMYNEQFF
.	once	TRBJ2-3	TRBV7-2	TGTACCAGCAGCTTAGGAGTCCGACTACAGGGAGATACGCAGTATTTT	CTSSLGVRLQGDTQYF
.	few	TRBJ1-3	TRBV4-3	TGCGCCAGCAGCCAAGGGAGGGCCAGCAACTCTGGAAACACCATATATTTT	CASSQGRASNSGNTIYF
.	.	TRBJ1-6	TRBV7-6	TGTGCCAGCAGCTATGACACCATGGGTTCACCCCTCCACTTT	CASSYDTMGSPLHF
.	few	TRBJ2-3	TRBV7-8	TGTGCCAGCAGCGGAGGGGGGGGGGATACGCAGTATTTT	CASSGGGGDTQYF
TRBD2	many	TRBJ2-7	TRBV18	TGTGCCAGCTCTCGTTCGGGGGGCTACGAGCAGTACTTC	CASSRSGGYEQYF
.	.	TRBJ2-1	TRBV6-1	TGTGCCAGCAGCCAGCGGACCGCCAATGAGCAGTTCTTC	CASSQRTANEQFF
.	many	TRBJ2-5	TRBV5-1	TGCGCCAGCAGACAGGGCCTCCAAGAGACCCAGTACTTC	CASRQGLQETQYF
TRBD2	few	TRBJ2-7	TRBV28	TGTGCCAGCGCCCTCCAACTAGCGGGGGACCCCTACGAGCAGTACTTC	CASALQLAGDPYEQYF
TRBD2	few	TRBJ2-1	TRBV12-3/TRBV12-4	TGTGCCAGCAGCTTCTCGGGACTACCCCAGTTCTTC	CASSFSGLPQFF
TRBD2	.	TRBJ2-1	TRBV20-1	TGCAGTGCTAGATCCTCAGGACTAGGCGGCTCCTACAATGAGCAGTTCTTC	CSARSSGLGGSYNEQFF
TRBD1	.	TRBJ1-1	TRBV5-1	TGCGCCAGCAGTCGGGACAGGGGATGGGGCACTGAAGCTTTCTTT	CASSRDRGWGTEAFF
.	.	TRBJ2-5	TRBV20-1	TGCAGTGCCTCTAGGGACGGCCAAGATACCCAGTACTTC	CSASRDGQDTQYF
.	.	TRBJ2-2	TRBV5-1	TGCGCCAGCAGCTTGGGAGGAATGAACACCGGGGAGCTGTTTTTT	CASSLGGMNTGELFF
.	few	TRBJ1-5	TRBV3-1	TGTGCCAGCAGCCAAGCCGGGACACCGGGCAATCAGCCCCAGCATTTT	CASSQAGTPGNQPQHF
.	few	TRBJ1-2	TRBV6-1	TGTGCCAGCAGTGAATTGGGGACAACTAACTATGGCTACACCTTC	CASSELGTTNYGYTF
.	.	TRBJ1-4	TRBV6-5	TGTGCCAGCAGTTACGCAGATGCAACTAATGAAAAACTGTTTTTT	CASSYADATNEKLFF
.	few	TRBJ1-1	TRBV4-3	TGCGCCAGCAGCCAAGATAGAACCAGGGAGGGTTTCGAAGCTTTCTTT	CASSQDRTREGFEAFF
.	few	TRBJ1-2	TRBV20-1	TGCAGTGCTAGAGATCCGACCGAAGCGCAGGGGCTCTATGGCTACACCTTC	CSARDPTEAQGLYGYTF
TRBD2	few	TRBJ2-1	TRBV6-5	TGTGCCAGCAGTTACTCATACTTGACTAGCGGGGATGAGCAGTTCTTC	CASSYSYLTSGDEQFF
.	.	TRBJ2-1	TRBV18	TGTGCCAGCTCAGGCACCCAGGGAGGCAATGAGCAGTTCTTC	CASSGTQGGNEQFF